The text below deals with one T cell receptor (beta chain). Per the study methods: Estimates of nucleated cell counts were drawn from the amplification of reference gene primers. Sequencing was performed with immunoSEQ multiplex PCR; in TCRdb, only in-frame clones are kept and a portion is missing. V and J calls and clone size are given by that table; D and trimming were obtained from the DNA. The data contain 35,000 to 55,000 clones, 75% to 90% of them singletons. This record belongs to a study of blood T cell repertoires in COVID-19. The overall study: The United States, Italy and Spain provided the acute and convalescent COVID-19 samples. PBMCs, B-cell-depleted T cells, or T cells were the source of the cDNA or gDNA that made up the material.

CDR1 MDHEN and CDR2 SYDVKM come from the germline V gene. This CDR3 contains 18 residues. With V trimmed by 3 bases and J by 4 bases, 13 bases remained unmatched. Sequences were obtained from peripheral blood. The receptor's source is a human donor in a cohort sampled during active COVID-19. The rearrangement joins TRBV28 to TRBJ2-7, with 12 bases aligning to TRBD2. The CDR3: CASSFSRLAGVLGYEQYF. In DNA form, the CDR3 reads TGTGCCAGCAGTTTTAGTCGACTAGCGGGAGTTTTAGGGTACGAGCAGTACTTC.